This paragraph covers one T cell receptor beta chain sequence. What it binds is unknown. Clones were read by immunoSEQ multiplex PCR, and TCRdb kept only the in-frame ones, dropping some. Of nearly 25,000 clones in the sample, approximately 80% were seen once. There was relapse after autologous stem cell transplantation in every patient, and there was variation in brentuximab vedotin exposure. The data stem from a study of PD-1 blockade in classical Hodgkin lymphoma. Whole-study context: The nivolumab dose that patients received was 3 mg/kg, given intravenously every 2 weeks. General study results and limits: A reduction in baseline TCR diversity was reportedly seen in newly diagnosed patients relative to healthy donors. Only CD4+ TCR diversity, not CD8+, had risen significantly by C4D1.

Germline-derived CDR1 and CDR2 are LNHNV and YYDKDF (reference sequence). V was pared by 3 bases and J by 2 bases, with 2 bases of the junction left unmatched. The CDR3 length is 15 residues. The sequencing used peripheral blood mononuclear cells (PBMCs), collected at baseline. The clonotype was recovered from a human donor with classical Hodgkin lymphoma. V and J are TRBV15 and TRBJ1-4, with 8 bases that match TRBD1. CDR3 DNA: TGTGCCACCAGCAGTTACAGGGGGACTAATGAAAAACTGTTTTTT. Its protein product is CATSSYRGTNEKLFF.